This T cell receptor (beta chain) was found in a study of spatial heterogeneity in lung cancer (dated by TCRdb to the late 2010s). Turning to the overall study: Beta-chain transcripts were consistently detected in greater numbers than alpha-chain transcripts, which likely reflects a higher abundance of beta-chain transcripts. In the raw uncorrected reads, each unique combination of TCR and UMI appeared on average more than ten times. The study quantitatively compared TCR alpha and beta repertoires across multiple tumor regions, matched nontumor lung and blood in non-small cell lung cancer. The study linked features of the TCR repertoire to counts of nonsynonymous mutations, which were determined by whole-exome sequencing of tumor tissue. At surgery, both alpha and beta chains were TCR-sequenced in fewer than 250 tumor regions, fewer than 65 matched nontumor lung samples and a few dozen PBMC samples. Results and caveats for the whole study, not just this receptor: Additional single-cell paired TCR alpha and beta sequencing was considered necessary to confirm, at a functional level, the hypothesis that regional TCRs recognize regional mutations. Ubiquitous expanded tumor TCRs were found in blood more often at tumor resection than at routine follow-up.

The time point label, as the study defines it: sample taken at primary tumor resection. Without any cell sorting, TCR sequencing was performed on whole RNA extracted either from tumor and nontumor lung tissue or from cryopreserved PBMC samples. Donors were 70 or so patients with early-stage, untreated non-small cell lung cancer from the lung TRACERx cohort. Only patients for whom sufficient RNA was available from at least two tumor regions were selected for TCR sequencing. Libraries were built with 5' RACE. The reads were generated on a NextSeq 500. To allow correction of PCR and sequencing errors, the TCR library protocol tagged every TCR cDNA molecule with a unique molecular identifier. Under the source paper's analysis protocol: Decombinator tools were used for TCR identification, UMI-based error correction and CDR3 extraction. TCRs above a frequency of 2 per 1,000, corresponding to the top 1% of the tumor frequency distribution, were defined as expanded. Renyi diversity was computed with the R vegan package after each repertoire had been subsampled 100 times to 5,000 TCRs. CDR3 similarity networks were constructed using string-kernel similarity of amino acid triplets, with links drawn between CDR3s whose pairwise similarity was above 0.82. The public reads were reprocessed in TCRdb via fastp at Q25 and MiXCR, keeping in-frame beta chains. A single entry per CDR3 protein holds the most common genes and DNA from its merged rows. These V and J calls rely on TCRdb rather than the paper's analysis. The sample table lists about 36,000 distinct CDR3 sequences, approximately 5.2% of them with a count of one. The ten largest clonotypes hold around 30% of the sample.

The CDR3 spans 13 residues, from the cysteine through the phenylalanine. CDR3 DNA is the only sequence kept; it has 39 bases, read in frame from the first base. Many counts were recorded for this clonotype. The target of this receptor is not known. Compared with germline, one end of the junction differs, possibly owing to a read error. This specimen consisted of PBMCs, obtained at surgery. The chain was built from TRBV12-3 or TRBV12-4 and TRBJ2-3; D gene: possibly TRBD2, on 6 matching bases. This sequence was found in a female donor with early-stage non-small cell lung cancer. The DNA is TGTGCCAGCAGTATAGCGGGCACAGATACGCAGTATTTT. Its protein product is CASSIAGTDTQYF.